There are a few counts of the clone carrying this TCR beta chain. Antigen specificity is unknown. The data were obtained in a study of T-cell memory formation after mild COVID-19. In the study overall: The study found TCR clusters largely donor specific.

General observations from the study: A second wave of clones peaked on day 37, and their SARS-CoV-2 specificity went unconfirmed. Those CD4+ clones that contracted were mainly in CM and EM (CD8+ ones in EMRA).

Each CDR3 protein gets one entry after TCRdb re-called the 5' RACE reads with MiXCR. The sample lists roughly 600,000 distinct CDR3 sequences; about a sixth were seen once. The length of the CDR3 is 16 residues. Germline V gives CDR1 SGHDT, CDR2 YYEEEE. V was trimmed by 1 base and J by 3 bases, leaving 14 bases between them. This clonotype was sampled from an adult woman who had mild COVID-19 (a few samples of this study predate the infection). Cell type and time point are not known. This chain connects TRBV5-6 to TRBJ1-5; D is perhaps TRBD1 (6 bases). Input material: PBMCs or a T cell subset sorted from them (not recorded which). The CDR3 reads CASSLFRGNTNQPQHF. The CDR3, as DNA: TGTGCCAGCAGCTTGTTCAGGGGAAATACCAATCAGCCCCAGCATTTT.